The T cell receptor beta chain described here comes from a study of OX40 agonist ivuxolimab in advanced cancers. As for the study in general: Administration of intravenous ivuxolimab to patients occurred every 2 weeks at 0.01 to 10 mg/kg.

As to this clone: Its cognate antigen is unknown.

The junction had 10 bases not matched to a gene; V was cut back by 7 bases and J by 7 bases. The CDR3 length is 14 residues. CDR1 and CDR2 from the germline V gene are MNHNS and SASEGT. This table comes from immunoSEQ multiplex PCR, and its TCRdb copy is limited to in-frame clones, with some not included. The table includes under 85,000 clones, 65% to 90% detected once. Study conclusions and caveats: Averaged across samples, CD8+ T cells carried more expanded clones than CD4+ did. Near-lowest levels of clonal expansion characterized partial responders at 0.1-3.0 mg/kg. Expanded peripheral T cells had an undetermined antigen specificity.

The clonotype originates from an adult with an advanced solid tumor such as melanoma, head and neck, liver or kidney cancer. The starting material was CD4+ or CD8+ T cells sorted from blood, obtained in a trial of the OX40 agonist ivuxolimab. V usage is TRBV6-1 and J usage is TRBJ1-2; TRBD1 aligns across 9 bases. CDR3 nucleotides: TGTGCCAGCATCGTCTCGGGGACAGGGTTTGGCTACACCTTC. Residues: CASIVSGTGFGYTF.